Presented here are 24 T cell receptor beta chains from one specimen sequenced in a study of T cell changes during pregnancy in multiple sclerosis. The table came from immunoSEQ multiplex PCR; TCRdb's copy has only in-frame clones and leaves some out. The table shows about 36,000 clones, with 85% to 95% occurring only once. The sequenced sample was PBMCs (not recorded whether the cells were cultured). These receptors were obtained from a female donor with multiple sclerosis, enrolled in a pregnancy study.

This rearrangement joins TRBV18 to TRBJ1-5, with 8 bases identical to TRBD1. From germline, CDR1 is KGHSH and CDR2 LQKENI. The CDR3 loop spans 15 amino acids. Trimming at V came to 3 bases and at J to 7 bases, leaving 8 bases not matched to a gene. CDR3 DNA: TGTGCCAGCTCACCGTCGGACAGGGTAGAACAGCCCCAGCATTTT. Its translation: CASSPSDRVEQPQHF.

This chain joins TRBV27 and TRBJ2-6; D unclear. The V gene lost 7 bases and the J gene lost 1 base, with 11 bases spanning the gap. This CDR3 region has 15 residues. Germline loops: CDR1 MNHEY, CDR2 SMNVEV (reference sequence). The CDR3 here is CASKISGSGANVLTF. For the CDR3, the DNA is TGTGCCAGCAAGATTTCCGGTTCTGGGGCCAACGTCCTGACTTTC.

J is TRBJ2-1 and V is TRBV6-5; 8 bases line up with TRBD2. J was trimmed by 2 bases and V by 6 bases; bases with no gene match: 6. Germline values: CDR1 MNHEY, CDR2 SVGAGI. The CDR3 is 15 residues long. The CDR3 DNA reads TGTGCCAGCAGCCGGAGCGGGAGCCCCTACAATGAGCAGTTCTTC. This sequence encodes CASSRSGSPYNEQFF.

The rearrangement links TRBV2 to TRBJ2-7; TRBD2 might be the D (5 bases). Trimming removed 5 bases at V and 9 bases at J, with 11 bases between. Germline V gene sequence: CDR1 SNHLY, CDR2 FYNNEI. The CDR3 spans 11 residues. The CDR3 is CASSTTRGQYF. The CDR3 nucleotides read TGTGCCAGCAGTACCACCCGGGGGCAGTACTTC.

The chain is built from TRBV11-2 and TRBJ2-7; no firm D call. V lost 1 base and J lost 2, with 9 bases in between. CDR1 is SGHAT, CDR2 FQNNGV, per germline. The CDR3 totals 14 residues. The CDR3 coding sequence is TGTGCCAGCAGCTTAGTCCCAGCCGCCTACGAGCAGTACTTC. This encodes CASSLVPAAYEQYF. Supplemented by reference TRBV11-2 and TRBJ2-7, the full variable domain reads EAGVAQSPRYKIIEKRQSVAFWCNPISGHATLYWYQQILGQGPKLLIQFQNNGVVDDSQLPKDRFSAERLKGVDSTLKIQPAKLEDSAVYLCASSLVPAAYEQYFGPGTRLTVT.

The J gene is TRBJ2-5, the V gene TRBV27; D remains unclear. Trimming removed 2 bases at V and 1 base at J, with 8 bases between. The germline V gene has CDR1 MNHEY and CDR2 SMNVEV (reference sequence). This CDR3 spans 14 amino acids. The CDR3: CASSLTAGQETQYF. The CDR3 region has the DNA TGTGCCAGCAGTTTAACGGCAGGCCAAGAGACCCAGTACTTC.

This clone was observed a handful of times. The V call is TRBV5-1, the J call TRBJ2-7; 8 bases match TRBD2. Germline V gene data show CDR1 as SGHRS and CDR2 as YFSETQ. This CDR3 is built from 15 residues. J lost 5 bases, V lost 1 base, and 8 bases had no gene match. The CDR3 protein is CASSLKSAGVNEQYF. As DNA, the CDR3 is TGCGCCAGCAGCTTGAAGTCAGCGGGAGTGAACGAGCAGTACTTC.

CDR3 residues: CAAGATNEKLFF. In DNA, the CDR3 is TGCGCGGCGGGAGCAACTAATGAAAAACTGTTTTTT. The chain is built from TRBV29-1 and TRBJ1-4; D unclear. CDR1 is SQVTM, CDR2 ANQGSEA, per germline. The length of the CDR3 is 12 residues.

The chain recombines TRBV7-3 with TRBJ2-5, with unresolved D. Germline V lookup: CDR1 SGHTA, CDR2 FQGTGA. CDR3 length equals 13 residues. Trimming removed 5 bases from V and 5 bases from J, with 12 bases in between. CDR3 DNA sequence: TGTGCCAGCAGCCCGCGGCCGTCGGAGACCCAGTACTTC. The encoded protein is CASSPRPSETQYF.

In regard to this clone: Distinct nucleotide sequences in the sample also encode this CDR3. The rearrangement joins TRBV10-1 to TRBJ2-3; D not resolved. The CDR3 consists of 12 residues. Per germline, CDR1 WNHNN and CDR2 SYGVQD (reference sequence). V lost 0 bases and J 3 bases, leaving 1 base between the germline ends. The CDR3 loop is CASSESTDTQYF. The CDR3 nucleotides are TGCGCCAGCAGTGAGTCGACAGATACGCAGTATTTT.

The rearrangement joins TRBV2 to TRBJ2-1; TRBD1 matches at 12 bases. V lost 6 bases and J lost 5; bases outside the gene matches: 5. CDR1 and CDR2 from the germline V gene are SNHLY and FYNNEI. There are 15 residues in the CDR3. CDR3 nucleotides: TGTGCCAGCAGGGGGACAGGGGGCCTCGACAATGAGCAGTTCTTC. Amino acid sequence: CASRGTGGLDNEQFF.

The CDR3 is CASEVLYSSYEQYF. As DNA, the CDR3 is TGTGCCAGCGAGGTCCTGTACAGTTCCTACGAGCAGTACTTC. The genes are TRBV6-1 and TRBJ2-7; no reliable D call. The CDR3 has 14 residues. Per the germline V gene, CDR1 is MNHNS and CDR2 is SASEGT. Trimming shortened V by 8 bases and J by 1 base, and 15 bases separated the two germline ends.

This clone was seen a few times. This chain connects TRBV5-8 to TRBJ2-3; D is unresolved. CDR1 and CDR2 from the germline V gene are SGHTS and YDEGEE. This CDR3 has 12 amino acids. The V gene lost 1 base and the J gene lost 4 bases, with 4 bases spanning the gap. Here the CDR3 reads CASSLRADTQYF. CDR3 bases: TGTGCCAGCAGCTTGAGGGCAGATACGCAGTATTTT.

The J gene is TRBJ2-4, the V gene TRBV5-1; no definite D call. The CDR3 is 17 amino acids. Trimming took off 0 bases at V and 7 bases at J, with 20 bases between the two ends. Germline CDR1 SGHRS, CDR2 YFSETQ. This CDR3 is CASSLGVLGPRKNIQYF. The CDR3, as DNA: TGCGCCAGCAGCTTGGGCGTATTGGGCCCTAGGAAGAACATTCAGTACTTC.

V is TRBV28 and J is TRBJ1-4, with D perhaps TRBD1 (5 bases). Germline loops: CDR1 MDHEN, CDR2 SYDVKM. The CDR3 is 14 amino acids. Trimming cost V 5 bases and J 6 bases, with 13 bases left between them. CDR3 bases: TGTGCCAGCAGTGCGCAGGGAATACATGAAAAACTGTTTTTT. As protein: CASSAQGIHEKLFF.

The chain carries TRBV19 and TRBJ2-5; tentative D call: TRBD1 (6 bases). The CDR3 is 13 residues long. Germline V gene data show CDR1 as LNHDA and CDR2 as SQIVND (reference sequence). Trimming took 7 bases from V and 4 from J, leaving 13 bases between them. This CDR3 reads CASNPTGGETQYF. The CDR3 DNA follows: TGTGCCAGTAACCCGACAGGTGGAGAGACCCAGTACTTC.

CDR3 in DNA: TGTGCTAGTGGTTTGGCCCCTTCGCGGGAGGGCTCCTACGAGCAGTACTTC. Amino acids: CASGLAPSREGSYEQYF. The chain carries TRBV12-5 and TRBJ2-7; 9 bases agree with TRBD2. The V and J ends lost 1 base and 0 bases, in that order; junction bases with no gene match: 7. This CDR3 is 17 amino acids long. Germline-derived CDR1 and CDR2 are LGHNT and FRNRAP.

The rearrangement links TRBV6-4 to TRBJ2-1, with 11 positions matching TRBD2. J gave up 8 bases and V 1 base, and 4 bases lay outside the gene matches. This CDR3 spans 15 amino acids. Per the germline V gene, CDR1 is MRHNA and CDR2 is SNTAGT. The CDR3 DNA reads TGTGCCAGCAGTGACTTAGCGGGAGGGCCATATGAGCAGTTCTTC. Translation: CASSDLAGGPYEQFF.

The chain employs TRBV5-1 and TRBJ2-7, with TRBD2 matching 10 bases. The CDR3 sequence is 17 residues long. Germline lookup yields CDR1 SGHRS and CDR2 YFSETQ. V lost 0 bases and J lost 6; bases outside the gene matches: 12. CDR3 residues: CASSLELAGVGAFEQYF. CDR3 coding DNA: TGCGCCAGCAGCTTGGAGCTAGCGGGAGTGGGGGCTTTCGAGCAGTACTTC. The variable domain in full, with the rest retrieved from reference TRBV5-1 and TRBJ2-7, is KAGVTQTPRYLIKTRGQQVTLSCSPISGHRSVSWYQQTPGQGLQFLFEYFSETQRNKGNFPGRFSGRQFSNSRSEMNVSTLELGDSALYLCASSLELAGVGAFEQYFGPGTRLTVT.

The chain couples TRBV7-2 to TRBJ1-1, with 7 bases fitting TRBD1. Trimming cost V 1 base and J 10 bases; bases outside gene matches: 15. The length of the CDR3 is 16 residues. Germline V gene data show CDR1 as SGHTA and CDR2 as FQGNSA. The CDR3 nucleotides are TGTGCCAGCAGCTTAGGCCTCCGGGACAGTCTTGAAGGAGCTTTCTTT. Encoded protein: CASSLGLRDSLEGAFF. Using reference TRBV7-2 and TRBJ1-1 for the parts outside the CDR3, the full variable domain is GAGVSQSPSNKVTEKGKDVELRCDPISGHTALYWYRQSLGQGLEFLIYFQGNSAPDKSGLPSDRFSAERTGGSVSTLTIQRTQQEDSAVYLCASSLGLRDSLEGAFFGQGTRLTVV.

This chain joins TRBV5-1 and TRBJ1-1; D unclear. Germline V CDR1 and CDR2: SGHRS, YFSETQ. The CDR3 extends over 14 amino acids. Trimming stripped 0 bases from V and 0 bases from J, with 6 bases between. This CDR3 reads CASSLGIVNTEAFF. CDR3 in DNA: TGCGCCAGCAGCTTGGGTATAGTGAACACTGAAGCTTTCTTT.

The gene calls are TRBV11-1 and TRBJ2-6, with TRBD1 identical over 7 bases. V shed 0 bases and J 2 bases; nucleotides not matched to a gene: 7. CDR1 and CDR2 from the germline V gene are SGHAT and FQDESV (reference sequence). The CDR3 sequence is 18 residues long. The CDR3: CASSLARGQLPGANVLTF. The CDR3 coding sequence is TGTGCCAGCAGCTTAGCGAGGGGACAGCTTCCTGGGGCCAACGTCCTGACTTTC.

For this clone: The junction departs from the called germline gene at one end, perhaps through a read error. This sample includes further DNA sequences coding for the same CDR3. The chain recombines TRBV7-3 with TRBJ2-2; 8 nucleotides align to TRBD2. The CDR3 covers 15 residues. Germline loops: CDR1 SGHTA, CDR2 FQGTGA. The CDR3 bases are TGTGCCAGCAGCGCCAGACTAGCGAAGACCGGGGAGCTGTTTTTT. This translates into CASSARLAKTGELFF.

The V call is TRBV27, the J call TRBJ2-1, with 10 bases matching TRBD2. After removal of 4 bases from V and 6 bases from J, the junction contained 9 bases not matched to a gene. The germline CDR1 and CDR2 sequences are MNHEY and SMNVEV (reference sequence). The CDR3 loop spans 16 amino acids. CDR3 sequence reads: CASSSGRLAGSNEQFF. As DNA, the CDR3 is TGTGCCAGCAGTTCTGGGAGACTAGCGGGTTCCAATGAGCAGTTCTTC.